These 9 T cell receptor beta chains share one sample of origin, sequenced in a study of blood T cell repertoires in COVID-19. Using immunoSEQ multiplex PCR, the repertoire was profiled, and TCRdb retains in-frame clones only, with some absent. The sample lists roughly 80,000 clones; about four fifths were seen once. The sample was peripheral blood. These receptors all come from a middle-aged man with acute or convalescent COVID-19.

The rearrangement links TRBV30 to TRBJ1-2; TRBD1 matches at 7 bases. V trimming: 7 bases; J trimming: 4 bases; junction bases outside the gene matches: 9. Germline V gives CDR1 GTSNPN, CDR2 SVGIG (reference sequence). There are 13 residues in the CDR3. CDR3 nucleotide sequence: TGTGCCTCGCAACTCCGGGACAGCTATGGCTACACCTTC. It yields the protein CASQLRDSYGYTF.

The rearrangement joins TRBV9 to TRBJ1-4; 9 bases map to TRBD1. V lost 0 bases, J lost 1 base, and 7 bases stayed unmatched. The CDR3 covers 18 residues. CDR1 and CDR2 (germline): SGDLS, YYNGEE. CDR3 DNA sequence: TGTGCCAGCAGCGTAGCGGGGACAGGGAAGATAACTAATGAAAAACTGTTTTTT. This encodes CASSVAGTGKITNEKLFF.

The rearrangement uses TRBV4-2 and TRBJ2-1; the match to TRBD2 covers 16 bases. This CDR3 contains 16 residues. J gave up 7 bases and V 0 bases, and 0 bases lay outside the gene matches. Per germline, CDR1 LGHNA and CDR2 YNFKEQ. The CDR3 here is CASSQEGLAGGNEQFF. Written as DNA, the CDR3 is TGTGCCAGCAGCCAAGAGGGACTAGCGGGGGGGAATGAGCAGTTCTTC.

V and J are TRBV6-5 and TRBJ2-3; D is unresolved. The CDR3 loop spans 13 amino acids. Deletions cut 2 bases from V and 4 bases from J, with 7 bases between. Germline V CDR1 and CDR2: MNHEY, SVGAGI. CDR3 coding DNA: TGTGCCAGCAGTTACCAGGTCCCAGATACGCAGTATTTT. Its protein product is CASSYQVPDTQYF.

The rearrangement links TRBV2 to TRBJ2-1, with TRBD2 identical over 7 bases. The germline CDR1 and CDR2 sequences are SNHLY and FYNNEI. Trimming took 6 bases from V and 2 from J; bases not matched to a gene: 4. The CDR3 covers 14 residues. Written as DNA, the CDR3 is TGTGCCAGCAGGGCTAGCGGAGCCTACAATGAGCAGTTCTTC. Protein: CASRASGAYNEQFF.

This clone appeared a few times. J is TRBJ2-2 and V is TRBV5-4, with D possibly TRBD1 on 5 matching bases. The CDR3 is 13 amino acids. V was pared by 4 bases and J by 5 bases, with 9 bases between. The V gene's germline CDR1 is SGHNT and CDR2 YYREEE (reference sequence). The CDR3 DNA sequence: TGTGCCAGCAGCCGTGACAGAACCGGGGAGCTGTTTTTT. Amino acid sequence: CASSRDRTGELFF.

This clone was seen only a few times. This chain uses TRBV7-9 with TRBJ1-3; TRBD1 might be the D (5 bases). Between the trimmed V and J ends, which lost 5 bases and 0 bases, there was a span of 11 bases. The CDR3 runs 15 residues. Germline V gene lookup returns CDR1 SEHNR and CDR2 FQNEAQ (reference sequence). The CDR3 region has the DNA TGTGCCAGCAGCCCCCGACAGCGCTCTGGAAACACCATATATTTT. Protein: CASSPRQRSGNTIYF. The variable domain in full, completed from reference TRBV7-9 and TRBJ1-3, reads DTGVSQNPRHKITKRGQNVTFRCDPISEHNRLYWYRQTLGQGPEFLTYFQNEAQLEKSRLLSDRFSAERPKGSFSTLEIQRTEQGDSAMYLCASSPRQRSGNTIYFGEGSWLTVV.

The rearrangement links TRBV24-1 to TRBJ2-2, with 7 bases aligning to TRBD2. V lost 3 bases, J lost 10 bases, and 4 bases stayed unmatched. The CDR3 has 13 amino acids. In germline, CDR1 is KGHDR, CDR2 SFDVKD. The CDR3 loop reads CATSDRLAVELFF. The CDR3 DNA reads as TGTGCCACCAGTGATCGACTAGCTGTGGAGCTGTTTTTT.

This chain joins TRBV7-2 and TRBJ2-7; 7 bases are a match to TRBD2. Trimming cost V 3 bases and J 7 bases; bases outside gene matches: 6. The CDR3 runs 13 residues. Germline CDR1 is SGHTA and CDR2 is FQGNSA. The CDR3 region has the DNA TGTGCCAGCAGCTTGCCTAGCGGTTGGGAGCAGTACTTC. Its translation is CASSLPSGWEQYF.